This T cell receptor (beta chain) came from a study of blood T cell repertoires in COVID-19. Study-level background: PBMCs, B-cell-depleted T cells, or T cells provided the cDNA or gDNA that made up the material.

This clone has a single count. This table comes from immunoSEQ multiplex PCR, and its TCRdb copy is limited to in-frame clones, with some not included. The table lists some 200,000 clones, under 90% of them singletons. The V and J ends lost 2 bases and 3 bases, in that order; junction bases with no gene match: 5. Germline-derived CDR1 and CDR2 are LGHNA and YSLEER. The length of the CDR3 is 16 residues. This receptor was identified in a woman in her fifties or sixties with acute COVID-19. The V call is TRBV4-3, the J call TRBJ1-4; TRBD1 agrees at 8 bases. Sequenced: PBMCs or T cells enriched from blood (not recorded which). The CDR3 bases are TGCGCCAGCAGCCAACGACAGGGGAGCCCTAATGAAAAACTGTTTTTT. This sequence encodes CASSQRQGSPNEKLFF.